Listed below are T cell receptor beta chains from one sample, sequenced in a study of cytomegalovirus exposure and HLA in healthy donors. The assay was immunoSEQ multiplex PCR, and TCRdb's table has in-frame clones only and misses some. The sample lists around 200,000 clones; 65% to 90% were seen once. The specimen was PBMCs. Receptors were obtained from a girl aged 2-10 years in good health and CMV-seropositive. The CDR3 runs from the conserved cysteine through the conserved F or W. A D gene is named only where the DNA matches it firmly. The size field is filled for only some rows; it gives once, few, many or a size class.

>TRBV5-5|TRBD1|TRBJ1-1|-
CASSWKQGMNTEAFF
TGTGCCAGCAGCTGGAAACAGGGGATGAACACTGAAGCTTTCTTT
>TRBV19|TRBD2|TRBJ2-6|-
CANDTAGLYSGANVLTF
TGTGCCAACGACACAGCGGGACTTTACTCTGGGGCCAACGTCCTGACTTTC
>TRBV28|-|TRBJ1-1|-
CASSLVQGTNTEAFF
TGTGCCAGCAGTTTAGTTCAGGGGACCAACACTGAAGCTTTCTTT
>TRBV7-8|-|TRBJ2-1|-
CASSLRENPSYNEQFF
TGTGCCAGCAGCTTACGCGAAAACCCTTCCTACAATGAGCAGTTCTTC
>TRBV30|-|TRBJ1-5|-
CAWSVNSGLHQPQHF
TGTGCCTGGAGCGTCAATTCAGGGCTCCATCAGCCCCAGCATTTT
>TRBV10-3|TRBD1|TRBJ2-3|-
CAISESVMGQGRTDTQYF
TGTGCCATCAGTGAGTCGGTAATGGGACAGGGTCGCACAGATACGCAGTATTTT
>TRBV4-1|-|TRBJ2-7|-
CASSQVGTLVREQYF
TGCGCCAGCAGCCAAGTCGGTACACTAGTCCGCGAGCAGTACTTC
>TRBV29-1|TRBD1|TRBJ2-7|-
CSAGGTGFYEQYF
TGCAGCGCCGGAGGGACAGGATTTTACGAGCAGTACTTC
>TRBV7-3|-|TRBJ2-1|-
CASSLRVGTQNEQFF
TGTGCCAGCAGCTTACGAGTTGGGACTCAGAATGAGCAGTTCTTC
>TRBV4-2|TRBD2|TRBJ2-3|few
CASSQVAGGYDTQYF
TGTGCCAGCAGCCAAGTAGCGGGAGGCTACGATACGCAGTATTTT
>TRBV6-1|-|TRBJ2-2|-
CASHQGVTGELFF
TGTGCCAGCCACCAAGGGGTGACCGGGGAGCTGTTTTTT
>TRBV5-3|TRBD1|TRBJ1-1|once
CARSHTSTRQGDTEAFF
TGTGCCAGAAGCCACACCTCCACAAGACAGGGTGATACTGAAGCTTTCTTT
>TRBV10-3|-|TRBJ1-6|-
CAISEETVNSPLHF
TGTGCCATCAGTGAGGAGACAGTTAATTCACCCCTCCACTTT
>TRBV15|-|TRBJ1-5|-
CATSRDEGGGARMPRGGHF
TGTGCCACCAGCAGAGATGAGGGGGGAGGGGCCAGGATGCCCAGAGGAGGGCATTTT
>TRBV6-1|-|TRBJ1-2|once
CASSEGTAYYGYTF
TGTGCCAGCAGTGAAGGGACAGCCTACTATGGCTACACCTTC
>TRBV6-1|TRBD2|TRBJ2-4|-
CASSEGGLAGSPKNIQYF
TGTGCCAGCAGTGAAGGGGGACTAGCGGGATCGCCCAAAAACATTCAGTACTTC
>TRBV30|-|TRBJ2-5|-
CAWSVKAETQYF
TGTGCCTGGAGTGTAAAAGCGGAGACCCAGTACTTC
>TRBV2|TRBD1|TRBJ1-4|-
CASSPPTGDNEKLFF
TGTGCCAGCAGTCCTCCGACAGGGGATAATGAAAAACTGTTTTTT
>TRBV25-1|TRBD1|TRBJ2-7|-
CASSEGTSGGTYEQYF
TGTGCCAGCAGTGAAGGTACGTCAGGGGGCACGTACGAGCAGTACTTC
>TRBV4-1|TRBD2|TRBJ2-7|-
CASRGLAGGPNEQYF
TGCGCCAGCAGGGGACTAGCGGGGGGGCCGAACGAGCAGTACTTC
>TRBV1|-|TRBJ2-7|-
CTSRGTSGDEQYF
TGCACCAGCCGTGGGACTAGCGGCGACGAGCAGTACTTC
>TRBV27|TRBD1|TRBJ1-2|-
CASSLEGALVYGYTF
TGTGCCAGCAGTTTGGAGGGGGCTCTAGTCTATGGCTACACCTTC
>TRBV27|-|TRBJ2-5|-
CASSLSFEGATQETQYF
TGTGCCAGCAGTTTATCATTTGAGGGCGCCACCCAAGAGACCCAGTACTTC
>TRBV5-4|TRBD2|TRBJ2-3|-
CASSLEAGGGTDTQYF
TGTGCCAGCAGCTTGGAAGCGGGAGGGGGCACAGATACGCAGTATTTT
>TRBV2|-|TRBJ2-1|-
CASLPSSYNEQFF
TGTGCCAGCTTACCCAGCTCCTACAATGAGCAGTTCTTC